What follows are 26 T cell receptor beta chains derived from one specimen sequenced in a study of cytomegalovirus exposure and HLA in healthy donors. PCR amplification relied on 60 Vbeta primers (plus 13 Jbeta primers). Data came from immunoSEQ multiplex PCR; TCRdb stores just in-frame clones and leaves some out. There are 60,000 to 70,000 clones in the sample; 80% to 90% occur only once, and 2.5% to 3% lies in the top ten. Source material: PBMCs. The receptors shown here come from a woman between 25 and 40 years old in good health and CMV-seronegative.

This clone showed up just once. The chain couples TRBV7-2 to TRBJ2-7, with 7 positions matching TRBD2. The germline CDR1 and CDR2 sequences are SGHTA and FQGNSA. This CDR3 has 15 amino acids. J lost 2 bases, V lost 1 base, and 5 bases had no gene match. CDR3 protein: CASSLGQRGTYEQYF. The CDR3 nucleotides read TGTGCCAGCAGCTTAGGCCAGCGGGGAACCTACGAGCAGTACTTC. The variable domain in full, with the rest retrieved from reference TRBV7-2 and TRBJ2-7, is GAGVSQSPSNKVTEKGKDVELRCDPISGHTALYWYRQSLGQGLEFLIYFQGNSAPDKSGLPSDRFSAERTGGSVSTLTIQRTQQEDSAVYLCASSLGQRGTYEQYFGPGTRLTVT.

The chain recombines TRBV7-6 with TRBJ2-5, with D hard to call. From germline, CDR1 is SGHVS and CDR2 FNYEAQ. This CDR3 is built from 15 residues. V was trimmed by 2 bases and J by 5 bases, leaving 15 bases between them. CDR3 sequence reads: CASSLTAVEVETQYF. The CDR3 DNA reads TGTGCCAGCAGCTTAACTGCAGTCGAGGTTGAGACCCAGTACTTC.

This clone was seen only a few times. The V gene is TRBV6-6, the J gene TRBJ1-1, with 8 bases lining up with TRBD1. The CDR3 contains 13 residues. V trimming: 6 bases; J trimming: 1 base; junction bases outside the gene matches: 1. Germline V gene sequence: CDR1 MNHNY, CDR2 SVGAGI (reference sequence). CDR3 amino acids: CASRGTGNTEAFF. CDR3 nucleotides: TGTGCCAGCAGGGGGACAGGGAACACTGAAGCTTTCTTT.

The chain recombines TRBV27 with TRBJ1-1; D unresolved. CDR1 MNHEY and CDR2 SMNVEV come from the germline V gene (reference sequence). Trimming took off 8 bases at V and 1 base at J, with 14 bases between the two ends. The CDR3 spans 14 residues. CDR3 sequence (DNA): TGTGCCAGCCTACCCACCGGGTCGAACACTGAAGCTTTCTTT. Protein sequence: CASLPTGSNTEAFF.

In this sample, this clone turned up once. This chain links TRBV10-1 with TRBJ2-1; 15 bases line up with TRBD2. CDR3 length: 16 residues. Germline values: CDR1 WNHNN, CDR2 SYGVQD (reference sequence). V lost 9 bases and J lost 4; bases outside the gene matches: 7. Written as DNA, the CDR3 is TGCGCCAGAATCGGACTAGCGGGGGGGCATTACAATGAGCAGTTCTTC. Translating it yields CARIGLAGGHYNEQFF.

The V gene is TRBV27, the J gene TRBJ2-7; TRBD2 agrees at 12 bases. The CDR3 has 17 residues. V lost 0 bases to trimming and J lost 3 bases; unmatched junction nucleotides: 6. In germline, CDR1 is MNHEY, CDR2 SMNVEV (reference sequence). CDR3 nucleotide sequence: TGTGCCAGCAGTTTATCGGCCCTAGCGGGGGGGCTCTACGAGCAGTACTTC. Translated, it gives CASSLSALAGGLYEQYF.

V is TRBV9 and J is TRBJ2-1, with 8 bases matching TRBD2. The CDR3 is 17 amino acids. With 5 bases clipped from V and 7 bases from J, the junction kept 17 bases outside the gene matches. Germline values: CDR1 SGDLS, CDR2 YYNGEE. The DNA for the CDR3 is TGTGCCAGCAGTGTAAAGATCCGGGGGGGAACAATAAATGAGCAGTTCTTC. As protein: CASSVKIRGGTINEQFF.

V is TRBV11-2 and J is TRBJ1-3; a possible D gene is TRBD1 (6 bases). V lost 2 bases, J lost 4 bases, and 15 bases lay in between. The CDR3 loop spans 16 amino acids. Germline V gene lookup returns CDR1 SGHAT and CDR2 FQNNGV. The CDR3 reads CASSLLGQGSGNTIYF. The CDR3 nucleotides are TGTGCCAGCAGCTTATTGGGTCAGGGGTCCGGAAACACCATATATTTT.

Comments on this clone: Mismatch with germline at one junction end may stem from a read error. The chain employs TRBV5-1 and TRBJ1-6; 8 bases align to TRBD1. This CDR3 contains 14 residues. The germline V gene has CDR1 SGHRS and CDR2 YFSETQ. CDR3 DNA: TGCGCCAGCAGCCTCGGGACAGGCACCCCAGAGCTGGACTTT. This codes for CASSLGTGTPELDF.

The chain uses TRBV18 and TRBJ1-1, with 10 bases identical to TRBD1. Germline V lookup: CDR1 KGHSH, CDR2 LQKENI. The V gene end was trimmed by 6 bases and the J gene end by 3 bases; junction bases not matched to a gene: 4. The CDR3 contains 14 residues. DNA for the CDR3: TGTGCCAGCTCGCCCGGGACAGGGGACACTGAAGCTTTCTTT. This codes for CASSPGTGDTEAFF.

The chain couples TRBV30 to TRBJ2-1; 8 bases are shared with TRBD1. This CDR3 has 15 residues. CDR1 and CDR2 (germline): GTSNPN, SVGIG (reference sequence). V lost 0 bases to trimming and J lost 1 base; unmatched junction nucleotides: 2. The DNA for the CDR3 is TGTGCCTGGAGTGTGGGACAGGATTCCTACAATGAGCAGTTCTTC. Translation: CAWSVGQDSYNEQFF.

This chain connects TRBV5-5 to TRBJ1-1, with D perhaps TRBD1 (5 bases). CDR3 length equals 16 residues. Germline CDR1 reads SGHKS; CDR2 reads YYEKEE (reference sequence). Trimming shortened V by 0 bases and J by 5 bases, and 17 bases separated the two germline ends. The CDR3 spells CASSLAPQDMVTEAFF. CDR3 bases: TGTGCCAGCAGCTTGGCCCCGCAGGACATGGTGACTGAAGCTTTCTTT.

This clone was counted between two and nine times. CDR3 loop: CASADRVNYGYTF. CDR3 nucleotide sequence: TGCGCCAGCGCCGACAGGGTCAACTATGGCTACACCTTC. The rearrangement links TRBV5-1 to TRBJ1-2; 7 bases match TRBD1. The length of the CDR3 is 13 residues. Germline V lookup: CDR1 SGHRS, CDR2 YFSETQ. V lost 7 bases and J lost 2; bases outside the gene matches: 5.

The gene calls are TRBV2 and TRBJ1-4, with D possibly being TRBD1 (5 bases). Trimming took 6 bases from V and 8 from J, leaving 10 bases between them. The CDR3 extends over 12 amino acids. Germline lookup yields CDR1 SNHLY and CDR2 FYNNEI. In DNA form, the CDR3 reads TGTGCCAGCAGGCTACGGGGGGAAAAACTGTTTTTT. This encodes CASRLRGEKLFF. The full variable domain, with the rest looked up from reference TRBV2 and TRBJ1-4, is EPEVTQTPSHQVTQMGQEVILRCVPISNHLYFYWYRQILGQKVEFLVSFYNNEISEKSEIFDDQFSVERPDGSNFTLKIRSTKLEDSAMYFCASRLRGEKLFFGSGTQLSVL.

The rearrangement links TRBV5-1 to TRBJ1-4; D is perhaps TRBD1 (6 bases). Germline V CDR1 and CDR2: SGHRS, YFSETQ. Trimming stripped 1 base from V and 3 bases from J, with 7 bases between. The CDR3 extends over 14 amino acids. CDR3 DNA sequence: TGCGCCAGCAGCTTGACAGGGTCTAATGAAAAACTGTTTTTT. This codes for CASSLTGSNEKLFF.

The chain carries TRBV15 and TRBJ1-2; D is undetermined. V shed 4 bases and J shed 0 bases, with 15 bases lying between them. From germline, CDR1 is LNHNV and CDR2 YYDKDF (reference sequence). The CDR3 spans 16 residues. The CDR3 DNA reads TGTGCCACCAGCAAGAAAACCACTCGAACTAACTATGGCTACACCTTC. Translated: CATSKKTTRTNYGYTF. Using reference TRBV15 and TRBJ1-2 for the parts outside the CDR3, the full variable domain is DAMVIQNPRYQVTQFGKPVTLSCSQTLNHNVMYWYQQKSSQAPKLLFHYYDKDFNNEADTPDNFQSRRPNTSFCFLDIRSPGLGDTAMYLCATSKKTTRTNYGYTFGSGTRLTVV.

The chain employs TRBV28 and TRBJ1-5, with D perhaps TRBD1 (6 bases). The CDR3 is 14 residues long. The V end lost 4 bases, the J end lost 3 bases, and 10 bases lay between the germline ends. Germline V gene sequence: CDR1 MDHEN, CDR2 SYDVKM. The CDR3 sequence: CASSSPGVNQPQHF. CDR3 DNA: TGTGCCAGCAGTTCCCCAGGGGTCAATCAGCCCCAGCATTTT.

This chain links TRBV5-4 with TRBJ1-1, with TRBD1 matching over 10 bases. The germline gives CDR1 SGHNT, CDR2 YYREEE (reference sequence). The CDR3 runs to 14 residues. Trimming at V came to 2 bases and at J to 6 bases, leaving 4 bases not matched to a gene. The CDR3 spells CASSFYDRGPEAFF. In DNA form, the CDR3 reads TGTGCCAGCAGCTTTTACGACAGGGGGCCTGAAGCTTTCTTT.

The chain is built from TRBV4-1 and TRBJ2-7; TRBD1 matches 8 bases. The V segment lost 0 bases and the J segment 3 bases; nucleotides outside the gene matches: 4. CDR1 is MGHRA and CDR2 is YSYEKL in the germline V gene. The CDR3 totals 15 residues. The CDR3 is CASSQEPGQGYEQYF. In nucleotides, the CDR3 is TGCGCCAGCAGCCAAGAGCCTGGACAGGGCTACGAGCAGTACTTC.

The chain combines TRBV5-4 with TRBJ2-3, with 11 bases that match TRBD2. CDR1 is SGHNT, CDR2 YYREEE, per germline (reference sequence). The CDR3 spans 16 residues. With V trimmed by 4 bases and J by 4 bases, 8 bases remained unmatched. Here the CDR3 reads CASSRSGGAPPDTQYF. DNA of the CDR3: TGTGCCAGCAGCCGTAGCGGGGGGGCCCCCCCAGATACGCAGTATTTT. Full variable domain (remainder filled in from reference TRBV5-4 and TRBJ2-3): ETGVTQSPTHLIKTRGQQVTLRCSSQSGHNTVSWYQQALGQGPQFIFQYYREEENGRGNFPPRFSGLQFPNYSSELNVNALELDDSALYLCASSRSGGAPPDTQYFGPGTRLTVL.

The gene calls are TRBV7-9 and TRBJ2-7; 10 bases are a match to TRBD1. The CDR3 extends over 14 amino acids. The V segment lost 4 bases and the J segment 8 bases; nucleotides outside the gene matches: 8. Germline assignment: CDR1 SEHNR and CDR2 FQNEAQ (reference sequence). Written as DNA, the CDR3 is TGTGCCAGCAGCTCAGCCGGGACAGGGGTTAAGCAGTACTTC. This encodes CASSSAGTGVKQYF.

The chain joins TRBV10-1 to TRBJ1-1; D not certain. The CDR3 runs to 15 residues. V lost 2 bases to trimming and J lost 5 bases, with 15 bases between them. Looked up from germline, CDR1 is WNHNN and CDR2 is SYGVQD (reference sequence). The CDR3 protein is CASSERPTPRTEAFF. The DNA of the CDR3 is TGCGCCAGCAGTGAGAGGCCCACTCCCAGGACTGAAGCTTTCTTT.

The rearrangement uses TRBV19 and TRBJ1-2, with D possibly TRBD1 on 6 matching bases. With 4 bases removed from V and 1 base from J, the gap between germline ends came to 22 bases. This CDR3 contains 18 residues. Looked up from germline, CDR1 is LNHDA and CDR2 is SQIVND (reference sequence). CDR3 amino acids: CASSNRRTAAIYNYGYTF. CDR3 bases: TGTGCCAGTAGTAACCGAAGGACAGCCGCGATTTATAACTATGGCTACACCTTC.

The DNA for the CDR3 is TGTGCCAGCAGTGCAGGGGGCCCCTACAATGAGCAGTTCTTC. Translated: CASSAGGPYNEQFF. This sequence joins TRBV6-1 and TRBJ2-1; 8 bases line up with TRBD1. Trimming removed 4 bases from V and 2 bases from J; junction bases left unmatched: 1. The CDR3 consists of 14 residues. Germline V gene sequence: CDR1 MNHNS, CDR2 SASEGT.

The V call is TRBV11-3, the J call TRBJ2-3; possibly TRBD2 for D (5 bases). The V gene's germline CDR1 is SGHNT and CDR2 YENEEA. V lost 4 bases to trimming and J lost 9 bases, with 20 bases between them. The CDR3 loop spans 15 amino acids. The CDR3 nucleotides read TGTGCCAGCAGCTCGACTCGGCCCACGAGGGAAACGCAGTATTTT. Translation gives CASSSTRPTRETQYF.

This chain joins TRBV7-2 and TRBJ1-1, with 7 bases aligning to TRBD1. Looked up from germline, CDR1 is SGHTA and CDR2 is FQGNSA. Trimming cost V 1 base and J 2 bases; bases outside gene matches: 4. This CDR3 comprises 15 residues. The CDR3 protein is CASSLGDRSNTEAFF. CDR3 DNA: TGTGCCAGCAGCTTAGGGGACAGAAGTAACACTGAAGCTTTCTTT.